This is a list of T cell receptor beta chains from one sample in a study of T cell responses to AZD1222 COVID-19 vaccine. Some clones are missing from TCRdb's copy, which holds only in-frame ones; the method was immunoSEQ multiplex PCR. The repertoire consists of some 150,000 clones, with around nine tenths occurring once and the leading ten covering around 5.4%. This specimen was peripheral blood, taken on day 0 of AZD1222 vaccination. These receptors were collected from an adult in good health. The CDR3 runs from the conserved cysteine through the conserved F or W. The order of the fields is clone size, J gene, D gene, V gene, CDR3 protein, CDR3 DNA. A D gene is named only where the DNA matches it firmly. Only part of the rows carry a size: once, few, many, or a class if the clone is expanded.

few,TRBJ1-4,NA,TRBV2,CASSAGTLVEKLFF,TGTGCCAGCAGTGCCGGGACGTTAGTTGAAAAACTGTTTTTT
NA,TRBJ2-7,TRBD2,TRBV7-6,CASSLESSGRGSYEQYF,TGTGCCAGCAGCTTAGAGTCTAGCGGGAGGGGCTCCTACGAGCAGTACTTC
NA,TRBJ1-1,NA,TRBV12-5,CASGLDGRRSEAFF,TGTGCTAGTGGTTTGGACGGACGTCGATCTGAAGCTTTCTTT
NA,TRBJ1-2,NA,TRBV4-3,CASSQDLGPRRGYGYTF,TGCGCCAGCAGCCAAGATTTGGGCCCAAGGAGGGGCTATGGCTACACCTTC
NA,TRBJ2-2,TRBD1,TRBV28,CASSSTGAPTGELFF,TGTGCCAGCAGTTCTACAGGGGCCCCGACCGGGGAGCTGTTTTTT
NA,TRBJ2-2,NA,TRBV20-1,CSAFFSGELFF,TGCAGTGCGTTTTTTAGCGGGGAGCTGTTTTTT
NA,TRBJ1-6,NA,TRBV7-9,CASSLQGYNSPLHF,TGTGCCAGCAGCCTCCAGGGGTACAATTCACCCCTCCACTTT
NA,TRBJ1-1,TRBD1,TRBV3-1/TRBV3-2,CASSQEGGWTEAFF,TGTGCCAGCAGCCAAGAAGGGGGCTGGACTGAAGCTTTCTTT
NA,TRBJ2-5,NA,TRBV5-8,CASSLGPTEYQETQYF,TGTGCCAGCAGCTTGGGCCCCACAGAGTACCAAGAGACCCAGTACTTC
NA,TRBJ2-7,TRBD1,TRBV24-1,CATSDLRWAHNRDRDSYEQYF,TGTGCCACCAGTGACTTGAGGTGGGCCCATAACCGGGACAGGGACTCCTACGAGCAGTACTTC
NA,TRBJ2-5,NA,TRBV9,CASSPPGETQYF,TGTGCCAGCAGCCCCCCCGGAGAGACCCAGTACTTC
NA,TRBJ2-7,NA,TRBV28,CASSFEDWDRLEQYF,TGTGCCAGCAGTTTCGAGGACTGGGACCGTTTGGAGCAGTACTTC
NA,TRBJ1-2,TRBD1,TRBV6-5,CASSYGGTVSLYGYTF,TGTGCCAGCAGCTACGGGGGGACAGTTTCCCTCTATGGCTACACCTTC
NA,TRBJ2-1,TRBD2,TRBV28,CASSSPIDRLADNEQFF,TGTGCCAGCAGCTCCCCCATCGATAGGCTAGCGGACAATGAGCAGTTCTTC
NA,TRBJ2-1,TRBD2,TRBV28,CASSSRLAGWGEQFF,TGTGCCAGCAGTTCCCGACTAGCGGGCTGGGGGGAGCAGTTCTTC
NA,TRBJ2-2,NA,TRBV30,CAWSLPPGELFF,TGTGCCTGGTCTCTTCCCCCCGGGGAGCTGTTTTTT
NA,TRBJ2-2,NA,TRBV28,CASEGNSAGELFF,TGTGCCAGCGAGGGGAATTCTGCCGGGGAGCTGTTTTTT
NA,TRBJ2-7,NA,TRBV6-1,CASSERRGLVTQEQYF,TGTGCCAGCAGTGAACGGAGGGGACTCGTTACGCAAGAGCAGTACTTC
NA,TRBJ1-5,TRBD1,TRBV19,CASSVTGGEQPQHF,TGTGCCAGTAGTGTTACAGGGGGGGAACAGCCCCAGCATTTT
NA,TRBJ1-5,TRBD1,TRBV6-2/TRBV6-3,CASSWTGGMQPQHF,TGTGCCAGCAGTTGGACAGGGGGTATGCAGCCCCAGCATTTT
NA,TRBJ1-1,TRBD1,TRBV4-3,CASSQGLGGTGRPESHF,TGCGCCAGCAGCCAAGGCTTAGGCGGGACAGGGAGACCGGAATCCCACTTT
once,TRBJ2-7,NA,TRBV6-5,CASSYSPGSSYEQYF,TGTGCCAGCAGTTACTCGCCCGGGAGCTCCTACGAGCAGTACTTC
NA,TRBJ2-5,TRBD1,TRBV6-2/TRBV6-3,CASSYSLGQGRETQYF,TGTGCCAGCAGTTACTCCCTAGGACAGGGGCGAGAGACCCAGTACTTC
NA,TRBJ2-1,NA,TRBV19,CASSIGLGGLYEQFF,TGTGCCAGTAGTATAGGGCTAGGAGGTCTCTATGAGCAGTTCTTC
NA,TRBJ2-1,NA,TRBV19,CASSIGPDSSYNEQFF,TGTGCCAGTAGTATTGGGCCGGACTCATCCTACAATGAGCAGTTCTTC
NA,TRBJ1-1,NA,TRBV19,CASSMTGNTEAFF,TGTGCCAGTAGTATGACTGGGAACACTGAAGCTTTCTTT
NA,TRBJ1-1,NA,TRBV28,CASTNQGLNTEAFF,TGTGCCAGCACGAATCAGGGTCTGAACACTGAAGCTTTCTTT
NA,TRBJ1-2,NA,TRBV6-5,CASIRSGYNYGYTF,TGTGCCAGCATCCGTTCGGGGTACAACTATGGCTACACCTTC
NA,TRBJ2-3,TRBD2,TRBV7-2,CASSPRRTKLAGPDTQYF,TGTGCCAGCAGCCCTAGGAGAACCAAACTAGCGGGACCAGATACGCAGTATTTT
NA,TRBJ2-7,NA,TRBV9,CASSPQGPTEPYEQYF,TGTGCCAGCAGCCCCCAAGGCCCTACAGAACCCTACGAGCAGTACTTC
NA,TRBJ1-5,NA,TRBV7-8,CASSLGQHSNQPQHF,TGTGCCAGCAGCTTAGGACAGCATAGCAATCAGCCCCAGCATTTT
NA,TRBJ2-7,TRBD1,TRBV7-8,CASSKGQVPEQYF,TGTGCCAGCAGCAAGGGACAGGTCCCCGAGCAGTACTTC
NA,TRBJ1-1,NA,TRBV14,CASSQVGPNAEAFF,TGTGCCAGCAGCCAAGTCGGCCCAAACGCCGAAGCTTTCTTT
NA,TRBJ2-6,NA,TRBV2,CASSGLLRANVLTF,TGTGCCAGCAGTGGGCTCTTGAGGGCCAACGTCCTGACTTTC
NA,TRBJ1-6,NA,TRBV7-2,CASSRPRGTANSPLHF,TGTGCCAGCAGCCGCCCCCGGGGCACAGCTAATTCACCCCTCCACTTT
NA,TRBJ2-2,TRBD2,TRBV9,CASSPSGGRGGELFF,TGTGCCAGCAGCCCCTCTGGGGGGAGGGGCGGGGAGCTGTTTTTT
NA,TRBJ2-5,NA,TRBV28,CASSSGPTETQYF,TGTGCCAGCAGCTCGGGCCCGACGGAGACCCAGTACTTC
NA,TRBJ2-7,TRBD1,TRBV5-1,CASSRDRAPWEQYF,TGCGCCAGCAGCCGGGACAGGGCCCCCTGGGAGCAGTACTTC
once,TRBJ2-2,TRBD1,TRBV6-2/TRBV6-3,CASSRDRESNTGELFF,TGTGCCAGCAGCCGCGACAGGGAATCGAACACCGGGGAGCTGTTTTTT
NA,TRBJ1-1,TRBD1,TRBV28,CASSYRGPNTEAFF,TGTGCCAGCAGCTACAGGGGGCCGAACACTGAAGCTTTCTTT
NA,TRBJ1-1,TRBD1,TRBV11-2,CASSFRTGGTEAFF,TGTGCCAGCAGCTTTAGGACAGGAGGCACTGAAGCTTTCTTT
NA,TRBJ2-7,TRBD2,TRBV5-4,CASSLSVAGEKSYEQYF,TGTGCCAGCAGCTTGTCGGTAGCGGGAGAGAAAAGCTACGAGCAGTACTTC
NA,TRBJ1-1,TRBD1,TRBV2,CASSEGQGVMAFF,TGTGCCAGCAGTGAAGGACAGGGGGTGATGGCTTTCTTT
NA,TRBJ2-7,NA,TRBV10-3,CAISLQGGFHEQYF,TGTGCCATCAGTCTCCAGGGAGGATTCCACGAGCAGTACTTC
NA,TRBJ2-1,NA,TRBV6-5,CASSWEAGSSYNEQFF,TGTGCCAGCAGTTGGGAAGCAGGTAGCTCCTACAATGAGCAGTTCTTC
NA,TRBJ1-4,NA,TRBV16,CASSPNGIYNEKLFF,TGTGCCAGCAGCCCCAACGGGATATATAATGAAAAACTGTTTTTT
NA,TRBJ2-2,NA,TRBV5-1,CASSLGRANTGELFF,TGCGCCAGCAGCTTGGGGCGGGCTAACACCGGGGAGCTGTTTTTT
NA,TRBJ1-1,TRBD1,TRBV7-2,CASSYPQGATEAFF,TGTGCCAGCAGCTACCCGCAGGGGGCCACTGAAGCTTTCTTT
medium-sized,TRBJ2-7,TRBD1,TRBV7-2,CASSTTGVEQYF,TGTGCCAGCAGCACGACAGGGGTCGAGCAGTACTTC
NA,TRBJ2-3,NA,TRBV2,CASRGGGFNTDTQYF,TGTGCCAGCAGGGGAGGCGGCTTCAACACAGATACGCAGTATTTT
NA,TRBJ2-7,NA,TRBV4-1,CASSQVEGDTYEQYF,TGCGCCAGCAGCCAAGTGGAGGGGGATACCTACGAGCAGTACTTC
NA,TRBJ2-1,NA,TRBV19,CASTLHGSYNEQFF,TGTGCCAGTACCCTCCATGGCTCCTACAATGAGCAGTTCTTC
NA,TRBJ2-7,NA,TRBV2,CASKASAFESYEQYF,TGTGCCAGCAAGGCTAGCGCCTTTGAATCCTACGAGCAGTACTTC
NA,TRBJ2-7,NA,TRBV28,CASSERQVEQYF,TGTGCCAGCAGCGAGAGACAGGTTGAGCAGTACTTC
NA,TRBJ2-7,TRBD2,TRBV6-2/TRBV6-3,CASSFSDWTSGNHEQYF,TGTGCCAGCAGTTTTTCGGACTGGACTAGCGGGAACCACGAGCAGTACTTC